This T cell receptor beta chain was observed in a study of blood T cell repertoires in COVID-19. Original methodology: Amplification with reference gene primers provided the estimates of nucleated cell counts. Sequenced by immunoSEQ multiplex PCR; TCRdb stores in-frame clones only, minus some. That table supplies the V and J calls and clone size; D and trimming were determined from the DNA. The top ten clones hold approximately 7.4% of a sample with about 210,000 clones, around 83% of them seen once. The sample was peripheral blood. This TCR derives from a woman aged 50 to 60 with acute or convalescent COVID-19.

The CDR3 nucleotides are TGTGCCAGCAGTCCAGGGACTAGCGGGAGCTGGAGTACAGATACGCAGTATTTT. It encodes CASSPGTSGSWSTDTQYF. The chain joins TRBV28 to TRBJ2-3; 14 nucleotides match TRBD2. This CDR3 is built from 18 residues. Trimming cost V 5 bases and J 3 bases; bases outside gene matches: 10. In germline, CDR1 is MDHEN, CDR2 SYDVKM.